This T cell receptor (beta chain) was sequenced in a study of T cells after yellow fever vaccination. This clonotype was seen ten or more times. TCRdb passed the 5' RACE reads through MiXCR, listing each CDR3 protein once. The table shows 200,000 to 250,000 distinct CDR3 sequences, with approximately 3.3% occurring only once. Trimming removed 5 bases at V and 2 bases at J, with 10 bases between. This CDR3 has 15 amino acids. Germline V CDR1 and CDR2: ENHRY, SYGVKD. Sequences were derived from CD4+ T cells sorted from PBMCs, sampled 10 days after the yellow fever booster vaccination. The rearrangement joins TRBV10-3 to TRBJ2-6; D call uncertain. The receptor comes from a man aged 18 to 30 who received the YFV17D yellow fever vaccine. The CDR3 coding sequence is TGTGCCATCAGTTCGGTACGGCCTGGGGCCAACGTCCTGACTTTC. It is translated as CAISSVRPGANVLTF.